These 10 T cell receptor beta chains share one sample of origin, sequenced in a study of shared T cell receptors in the human thymus. Measured with immunoSEQ multiplex PCR; TCRdb has only the in-frame clones, and not every one. The profile covers roughly 500,000 clones, with about 80% appearing a single time and approximately 0.013% taken by the ten largest. These data are also associated with another study on human thymus T cells.

The source material was thymocytes. The receptors were sampled from a boy younger than two with a congenital heart defect.

CDR3 region: CASRGGTFPQYF. The DNA for the CDR3 is TGTGCCAGCAGGGGAGGGACATTCCCGCAGTATTTT. The chain has TRBV2 and TRBJ2-3, with D maybe TRBD2 (7 bases). CDR3 size: 12 residues. The V end was cut by 6 bases, the J end by 10 bases, with 14 bases between. Per the germline V gene, CDR1 is SNHLY and CDR2 is FYNNEI.

This chain connects TRBV29-1 to TRBJ2-2; D is possibly TRBD2 (5 bases). This CDR3 has 12 amino acids. From germline, CDR1 is SQVTM and CDR2 ANQGSEA. CDR3 sequence (DNA): TGCACTTACGAGGGTGGGACCGGGGAGCTGTTTTTT. This translates into CTYEGGTGELFF.

The J gene is TRBJ2-2, the V gene TRBV6-1, with 7 bases that match TRBD1. CDR3 length: 15 amino acids. With 4 bases clipped from V and 7 bases from J, the junction kept 9 bases outside the gene matches. Germline CDR1 MNHNS, CDR2 SASEGT. CDR3 sequence reads: CASSGTQGWGGELFF. The CDR3 DNA sequence: TGTGCCAGCAGTGGAACACAGGGGTGGGGCGGGGAGCTGTTTTTT.

This rearrangement joins TRBV14 to TRBJ2-3, with D tentatively TRBD1 (6 bases). The V gene lost 3 bases and the J gene lost 0 bases, with 7 bases spanning the gap. The CDR3 spans 14 residues. Germline-derived CDR1 and CDR2 are SGHDN and FVKESK. The DNA of the CDR3 is TGTGCCAGCAGCCAGAGGGGGAGCACAGATACGCAGTATTTT. It is translated as CASSQRGSTDTQYF.

V usage is TRBV9 and J usage is TRBJ2-5; 16 bases fit TRBD2. Germline-derived CDR1 and CDR2 are SGDLS and YYNGEE. There are 16 residues in the CDR3. The V and J ends lost 4 bases and 4 bases, in that order; junction bases with no gene match: 4. The CDR3 here is CASSPGTSGRGETQYF. CDR3 bases: TGTGCCAGCAGCCCGGGGACTAGCGGGAGGGGAGAGACCCAGTACTTC.

The chain employs TRBV4-3 and TRBJ1-2; maybe TRBD1 (5 bases). Germline loops: CDR1 LGHNA, CDR2 YSLEER. CDR3 length equals 12 residues. V was clipped by 5 bases and J by 6 bases, with 10 bases between them. CDR3 sequence reads: CASSSRQNGYTF. The CDR3 region has the DNA TGCGCCAGCAGCTCCCGACAGAATGGCTACACCTTC.

This chain connects TRBV14 to TRBJ2-7, with 8 nucleotides matching TRBD2. Germline CDR1 reads SGHDN; CDR2 reads FVKESK. The CDR3 sequence is 15 residues long. J lost 2 bases, V lost 0 bases, and 3 bases had no gene match. In DNA, the CDR3 is TGTGCCAGCAGCCAAGATTCGGGAGGGACCTACGAGCAGTACTTC. Translation: CASSQDSGGTYEQYF.

This clone was recorded only once. J is TRBJ1-2 and V is TRBV21-1. TRBV21-1 is deemed a pseudogene. The CDR3 spans 14 residues. CDR3 residues: CASSKVVNNYGYTF. The CDR3 nucleotides read TGTGCCAGCAGCAAAGTAGTCAATAACTATGGCTACACCTTC.

The chain links TRBV30 to TRBJ2-1; 8 nucleotides match TRBD1. Per the germline V gene, CDR1 is GTSNPN and CDR2 is SVGIG (reference sequence). The V gene end was trimmed by 2 bases and the J gene end by 8 bases; junction bases not matched to a gene: 8. The CDR3 sequence is 14 residues long. The CDR3 DNA is TGTGCCTGGAGTAGGCAGGGGGCTGGAGATGAGCAGTTCTTC. Encoded protein: CAWSRQGAGDEQFF. The whole variable domain, filled in from reference TRBV30 and TRBJ2-1, reads SQTIHQWPATLVQPVGSPLSLECTVEGTSNPNLYWYRQAAGRGLQLLFYSVGIGQISSEVPQNLSASRPQDRQFILSSKKLLLSDSGFYLCAWSRQGAGDEQFFGPGTRLTVL.

The chain uses TRBV5-8 and TRBJ2-7; 10 nucleotides align to TRBD1. CDR3 length: 15 amino acids. Germline V lookup: CDR1 SGHTS, CDR2 YDEGEE. The ends lost 4 bases at V and 1 base at J; junction bases unmatched: 5. The CDR3: CASSGQGGPSYEQYF. CDR3 nucleotide sequence: TGTGCCAGCAGCGGACAGGGGGGACCATCCTACGAGCAGTACTTC.